This record covers a single T cell receptor beta chain. CDR3 length equals 16 residues. Germline V gene lookup returns CDR1 DFQATT and CDR2 SNEGSKA (reference sequence). The germline V and J ends were trimmed by 6 bases and 7 bases, with 24 bases remaining between them. This specimen comes from a study of CD8 T cells in Susac syndrome. The multiple sclerosis controls were treatment-naive patients, and their relapsing-remitting disease was stable or active. Negative magnetic isolation gave CD8+ and CD4+ cells; FACS enriched CD8+ TEMRA. The RNA, about 0.5 to 1 ug, was put through reverse transcription using random hexamers. Amplification of TCR beta CDR3 was carried out by immunoSEQ multiplex PCR, which covered 54 Vbeta and 13 Jbeta segments. TCRdb itself ran the immunoSEQ multiplex PCR reads through MiXCR, one entry per CDR3 protein. The sample carries 130,000 or so distinct CDR3 sequences, approximately 95% recorded once.

This receptor was taken from a human donor with multiple sclerosis. Sequencing was carried out using CD4+ T cells from PBMCs. The rearrangement joins TRBV20-1 to TRBJ1-4, with D perhaps TRBD1 (5 bases). CDR3 coding DNA: TGCAGTGCCCTCGGCCGATCTAAGGGGTTTGGTGAAAAACTGTTTTTT. It encodes CSALGRSKGFGEKLFF.